Below are 25 T cell receptor beta chains sequenced from a single sample in a study of cytomegalovirus exposure and HLA in healthy donors. PCR amplification relied on 60 Vbeta primers (plus 13 Jbeta primers). Assay: immunoSEQ multiplex PCR; the TCRdb copy retains only in-frame clones and omits some. The table shows about 120,000 clones, with roughly 78% occurring only once. Material: PBMCs. The receptor source for this set is a man in his thirties or forties in good health and CMV-seropositive.

V is TRBV9 and J is TRBJ2-7, with a possible D match to TRBD2 (6 bases). Germline CDR1 is SGDLS and CDR2 is YYNGEE. The ends were cut back, 7 bases at V and 7 bases at J, with 21 bases in the middle. The CDR3 loop spans 14 amino acids. The CDR3 reads CASAANPGVREQYF. DNA for the CDR3: TGTGCCAGCGCCGCGAATCCGGGGGTACGGGAGCAGTACTTC.

The V gene is TRBV7-3, the J gene TRBJ1-2, with 10 bases fitting TRBD1. The CDR3 is 13 amino acids. The V gene end was trimmed by 5 bases and the J gene end by 8 bases; junction bases not matched to a gene: 5. Germline assignment: CDR1 SGHTA and CDR2 FQGTGA. The CDR3: CASSQKTGGGYTF. In nucleotides, the CDR3 is TGTGCCAGCAGCCAAAAGACAGGGGGCGGCTACACCTTC.

This chain uses TRBV7-2 with TRBJ2-5; 10 positions match TRBD2. CDR3 length: 15 amino acids. Germline V gives CDR1 SGHTA, CDR2 FQGNSA. Germline trimming cut 2 bases from V and 3 bases from J; bases unmatched to any gene: 3. CDR3 sequence reads: CASSLTGTSEETQYF. CDR3 nucleotide sequence: TGTGCCAGCAGCTTAACGGGGACTAGCGAAGAGACCCAGTACTTC.

This clone was seen a few times. The chain couples TRBV15 to TRBJ2-1; TRBD1 agrees at 8 bases. Germline V gene lookup returns CDR1 LNHNV and CDR2 YYDKDF (reference sequence). The junction had 11 bases not matched to a gene; V was cut back by 0 bases and J by 10 bases. CDR3 length: 16 residues. In nucleotides, the CDR3 is TGTGCCACCAGCAGAGAGCGCCAGGGGGCCGGAGGGGAGCAGTTCTTC. Protein sequence: CATSRERQGAGGEQFF. Using reference TRBV15 and TRBJ2-1 for the parts outside the CDR3, the full variable domain is DAMVIQNPRYQVTQFGKPVTLSCSQTLNHNVMYWYQQKSSQAPKLLFHYYDKDFNNEADTPDNFQSRRPNTSFCFLDIRSPGLGDTAMYLCATSRERQGAGGEQFFGPGTRLTVL.

This clone was seen only a few times. V is TRBV18 and J is TRBJ1-1, with 8 positions matching TRBD1. Germline V lookup: CDR1 KGHSH, CDR2 LQKENI. This CDR3 is 15 amino acids long. The V gene end was trimmed by 3 bases and the J gene end by 4 bases; junction bases not matched to a gene: 7. CDR3 amino acids: CASSPPGGAGTEAFF. CDR3 sequence (DNA): TGTGCCAGCTCACCTCCAGGGGGCGCCGGCACTGAAGCTTTCTTT.

The chain has TRBV29-1 and TRBJ1-1; 7 bases match TRBD1. The CDR3 consists of 13 residues. CDR1 SQVTM and CDR2 ANQGSEA come from the germline V gene. V shed 7 bases and J 1 base; nucleotides not matched to a gene: 6. The chain's CDR3 is CSALDRWNTEAFF. The CDR3 DNA sequence: TGCAGCGCTTTGGACAGGTGGAACACTGAAGCTTTCTTT.

This chain connects TRBV2 to TRBJ1-1; 10 bases line up with TRBD1. The J segment lost 3 bases and the V segment lost 10 bases, leaving 14 bases of the junction unmatched. CDR3 size: 16 residues. Germline assignment: CDR1 SNHLY and CDR2 FYNNEI. The CDR3 region has the DNA TGTGCCACCTCGCGGGGGACAGGGGAGTACGACACTGAAGCTTTCTTT. This encodes CATSRGTGEYDTEAFF.

The chain couples TRBV27 to TRBJ2-4; 9 positions agree with TRBD1. The V gene's germline CDR1 is MNHEY and CDR2 SMNVEV (reference sequence). This CDR3 is built from 14 residues. Trimming at V came to 4 bases and at J to 9 bases, leaving 7 bases not matched to a gene. CDR3 coding DNA: TGTGCCAGCAGTTCATCCGGGACAGGGTTCATTCAGTACTTC. Its protein product is CASSSSGTGFIQYF.

The V call is TRBV6-1, the J call TRBJ2-5; TRBD2 is a possible D gene (7 bases). Trimming stripped 6 bases from V and 5 bases from J, with 19 bases between. In germline, CDR1 is MNHNS, CDR2 SASEGT. This CDR3 is built from 15 residues. CDR3 in DNA: TGTGCCAGCAGCCCCCTGGGGGGGGCCGGGGAGACCCAGTACTTC. This codes for CASSPLGGAGETQYF.

The chain recombines TRBV7-6 with TRBJ2-6, with D maybe TRBD2 (5 bases). V was trimmed by 1 base and J by 9 bases, leaving 10 bases between them. The CDR3 has 14 residues. Germline V CDR1 and CDR2: SGHVS, FNYEAQ. DNA for the CDR3: TGTGCCAGCAGCTTAGAAGTGGGAGTCAACGTCCTGACTTTC. The encoded protein is CASSLEVGVNVLTF.

The chain has TRBV19 and TRBJ2-6; no definite D call. Germline V gives CDR1 LNHDA, CDR2 SQIVND (reference sequence). V shed 6 bases and J shed 2 bases, with 20 bases lying between them. The CDR3 covers 18 residues. The CDR3 DNA sequence: TGTGCCAGTAGGACTTCGATTCGTTCTGGTCCTGGGGCCAACGTCCTGACTTTC. Translation: CASRTSIRSGPGANVLTF.

This chain joins TRBV6-6 and TRBJ1-5, with TRBD1 matching over 7 bases. The germline V gene has CDR1 MNHNY and CDR2 SVGAGI (reference sequence). This CDR3 contains 14 residues. Trimming removed 6 bases from V and 5 bases from J; junction bases left unmatched: 7. CDR3: CASRQYTGDQPQHF. The CDR3 nucleotides read TGTGCCAGCAGACAATACACAGGGGATCAGCCCCAGCATTTT.

The rearrangement joins TRBV6-5 to TRBJ2-3; D is undetermined. V gave up 2 bases and J gave up 0 bases, with 9 bases separating them. The CDR3 is 15 amino acids. Germline V gives CDR1 MNHEY, CDR2 SVGAGI. This CDR3 reads CASSYDKPSTDTQYF. CDR3 bases: TGTGCCAGCAGTTACGATAAGCCTAGCACAGATACGCAGTATTTT.

The chain joins TRBV29-1 to TRBJ2-7; 10 bases line up with TRBD1. Germline CDR1 SQVTM, CDR2 ANQGSEA. V lost 5 bases and J lost 6; bases outside the gene matches: 7. This CDR3 spans 13 amino acids. CDR3 loop: CSVSATGGIEQYF. DNA for the CDR3: TGCAGCGTTAGCGCGACAGGGGGCATCGAGCAGTACTTC.

The V and J genes are TRBV5-4 and TRBJ2-1, with a weak D call TRBD2 (6 bases). CDR1 and CDR2 (germline): SGHNT, YYREEE (reference sequence). Trimming stripped 1 base from V and 10 bases from J, with 9 bases between. The CDR3 loop spans 12 amino acids. CDR3 in amino acids: CASSLFGGEQFF. The CDR3 nucleotides read TGTGCCAGCAGCTTGTTTGGGGGGGAGCAGTTCTTC.

The rearrangement uses TRBV6-5 and TRBJ1-6; possible D gene TRBD1, 6 bases. The CDR3 has 14 residues. Germline assignment: CDR1 MNHEY and CDR2 SVGAGI. The V end lost 0 bases, the J end lost 8 bases, and 8 bases lay between the germline ends. The CDR3 reads CASSYSRGYSPLHF. In DNA form, the CDR3 reads TGTGCCAGCAGTTACTCTAGGGGGTATTCACCCCTCCACTTT.

V is TRBV5-4 and J is TRBJ2-5; TRBD1 agrees at 7 bases. Germline V gene lookup returns CDR1 SGHNT and CDR2 YYREEE (reference sequence). CDR3 size: 14 residues. Trimming cost V 0 bases and J 4 bases; bases outside gene matches: 3. The chain's CDR3 is CASSLGPGGETQYF. The CDR3 DNA follows: TGTGCCAGCAGCTTGGGGCCAGGGGGAGAGACCCAGTACTTC.

This clone was recorded only once. This sequence joins TRBV14 and TRBJ1-4; 9 nucleotides align to TRBD1. This CDR3 has 14 amino acids. Germline V lookup: CDR1 SGHDN, CDR2 FVKESK. With V trimmed by 4 bases and J by 8 bases, 5 bases remained unmatched. CDR3 sequence: CASSLQGAREKLFF. In DNA, the CDR3 is TGTGCCAGCAGCCTACAGGGGGCAAGGGAAAAACTGTTTTTT.

The table lists this clone with a few counts. This rearrangement joins TRBV30 to TRBJ1-6, with 7 bases aligning to TRBD1. J lost 13 bases, V lost 3 bases, and 15 bases had no gene match. Germline loops: CDR1 GTSNPN, CDR2 SVGIG (reference sequence). The CDR3 spans 15 residues. As DNA, the CDR3 is TGTGCCTGGAGCTCTCTGGACCAGGGGGTTCGGCCCCTCCACTTT. This gives the protein CAWSSLDQGVRPLHF.

Only a few counts were recorded for this clone. V gene TRBV7-2 combines with J gene TRBJ2-5, with 8 bases fitting TRBD1. This CDR3 is 17 amino acids long. Trimming cost V 0 bases and J 0 bases; bases outside gene matches: 6. Germline V gives CDR1 SGHTA, CDR2 FQGNSA. CDR3 coding DNA: TGTGCCAGCAGCTTAGCAAAGGGACAGGCCTACCAAGAGACCCAGTACTTC. This codes for CASSLAKGQAYQETQYF.

This chain uses TRBV10-3 with TRBJ2-5; 11 positions match TRBD2. The trim removed 0 bases at V and 3 bases at J, leaving 9 bases unmatched. Germline CDR1 ENHRY, CDR2 SYGVKD. The CDR3 length is 18 residues. As DNA, the CDR3 is TGTGCCATCAGTGAGTCGTTCGGTCTAGCGGGGGGCGAAGAGACCCAGTACTTC. Its translation: CAISESFGLAGGEETQYF.

This sequence joins TRBV6-6 and TRBJ1-2; D is ambiguous. The CDR3 runs to 11 residues. Trimming took off 7 bases at V and 2 bases at J, with 5 bases between the two ends. CDR1 and CDR2 (germline): MNHNY, SVGAGI (reference sequence). CDR3 region: CASTSNYGYTF. The DNA of the CDR3 is TGTGCCAGCACGAGCAACTATGGCTACACCTTC.

CDR3 in DNA: TGTGCCAGCAGCCTCGGAGCGGGGGGGGTCTTCACAGATACGCAGTATTTT. Translated, it gives CASSLGAGGVFTDTQYF. V usage is TRBV5-6 and J usage is TRBJ2-3; 10 bases line up with TRBD2. The trim removed 4 bases at V and 2 bases at J, leaving 10 bases unmatched. CDR3 length: 17 amino acids. Germline CDR1 is SGHDT and CDR2 is YYEEEE.

This rearrangement joins TRBV11-3 to TRBJ2-3, with TRBD1 identical over 9 bases. V was clipped by 5 bases and J by 7 bases; unmatched bases: 10. The CDR3 runs to 15 residues. Germline values: CDR1 SGHNT, CDR2 YENEEA. Written as DNA, the CDR3 is TGTGCCAGCAGCCCGCCGGGACAGGGAAAGAATACGCAGTATTTT. Translation gives CASSPPGQGKNTQYF.

This sequence joins TRBV6-1 and TRBJ1-5; tentative D call: TRBD1 (6 bases). The CDR3 runs 13 residues. Germline lookup yields CDR1 MNHNS and CDR2 SASEGT. Trimming left V 7 bases short and J 5 bases short, with 12 bases between. The CDR3 sequence is CASMGQRDQPQHF. The CDR3 nucleotides are TGTGCCAGCATGGGACAACGTGATCAGCCCCAGCATTTT.